The 10 T cell receptor beta chains in this list originate from one sample, sequenced in a study of blood T cell repertoires in COVID-19. The method was immunoSEQ multiplex PCR; TCRdb's version includes in-frame clones alone and lacks a portion of them. The data show a few hundred thousand clones, 84% seen once. Input material: peripheral blood. The source of these receptors is a human donor in a cohort sampled during active COVID-19.

The table lists this clone with a few counts. The V gene is TRBV2, the J gene TRBJ1-3; D unresolved. V dropped 1 base and J dropped 4 bases, with 8 bases sitting between them. This CDR3 is built from 14 residues. Germline CDR1 SNHLY, CDR2 FYNNEI. In DNA, the CDR3 is TGTGCCAGCAGTGAAGGGACTTTCGGAAACACCATATATTTT. Its protein is CASSEGTFGNTIYF.

The J gene is TRBJ2-5, the V gene TRBV11-2; TRBD2 matches 9 bases. This CDR3 contains 15 residues. V dropped 3 bases and J dropped 3; count of bases not matched to a gene: 5. Per germline, CDR1 SGHAT and CDR2 FQNNGV. The CDR3 loop is CASSFRLAGKETQYF. Here the CDR3 DNA reads TGTGCCAGCAGCTTCCGTCTAGCGGGAAAAGAGACCCAGTACTTC.

The J gene is TRBJ2-5, the V gene TRBV19; unclear D gene. CDR1 and CDR2 from the germline V gene are LNHDA and SQIVND (reference sequence). V was pared by 4 bases and J by 1 base, with 7 bases between. The CDR3 spans 13 residues. This CDR3 is CASSTNSQETQYF. The CDR3 DNA sequence: TGTGCCAGTAGTACGAACAGCCAAGAGACCCAGTACTTC.

The rearrangement links TRBV7-2 to TRBJ2-5, with D unresolved. Germline assignment: CDR1 SGHTA and CDR2 FQGNSA. The CDR3 spans 13 residues. The germline V and J ends were trimmed by 2 bases and 4 bases, with 8 bases remaining between them. The CDR3 DNA reads TGTGCCAGCAGCTTATTTCCTCGAGAGACCCAGTACTTC. Amino acids: CASSLFPRETQYF.

The chain is built from TRBV24-1 and TRBJ2-3; TRBD2 matches at 7 bases. V dropped 2 bases and J dropped 6; count of bases not matched to a gene: 16. The CDR3 has 18 amino acids. The V gene's germline CDR1 is KGHDR and CDR2 SFDVKD. CDR3 nucleotides: TGTGCCACCAGTGATTCCACGGACTTGCGGGTGGGGGGGGATACGCAGTATTTT. Its translation: CATSDSTDLRVGGDTQYF.

The chain joins TRBV5-1 to TRBJ1-6; TRBD1 might be the D (6 bases). The V gene's germline CDR1 is SGHRS and CDR2 YFSETQ. The CDR3 loop spans 15 amino acids. Deletions cut 2 bases from V and 10 bases from J, with 16 bases between. The CDR3 region has the DNA TGCGCCAGCAGCTTACCGGACAGCGGTGCGTCACCCCTCCACTTT. This encodes CASSLPDSGASPLHF.

The chain links TRBV29-1 to TRBJ2-1, with unresolved D. Germline CDR1 reads SQVTM; CDR2 reads ANQGSEA. This CDR3 spans 13 amino acids. V was shortened by 3 bases and J by 0 bases, with 6 bases between the two germline ends. CDR3 sequence (DNA): TGCAGCGTTGACCGCGGCTCCTACAATGAGCAGTTCTTC. Amino acids: CSVDRGSYNEQFF.

This sequence joins TRBV6-5 and TRBJ2-7, with unresolved D. V was trimmed by 6 bases and J by 3 bases, leaving 12 bases between them. The CDR3 length is 13 residues. Germline-derived CDR1 and CDR2 are MNHEY and SVGAGI. The CDR3 reads CASRYRAYYEQYF. CDR3 DNA sequence: TGTGCCAGCAGGTATCGAGCGTACTACGAGCAGTACTTC.

This chain connects TRBV18 to TRBJ1-2; D is unclear. Germline CDR1 and CDR2: KGHSH and LQKENI. The CDR3 covers 16 residues. The V end lost 0 bases, the J end lost 2 bases, and 13 bases lay between the germline ends. The CDR3 bases are TGTGCCAGCTCACCACCCCGCCGCGCCATCAACTATGGCTACACCTTC. Protein sequence: CASSPPRRAINYGYTF.

This clone was seen once. The rearrangement links TRBV6-5 to TRBJ1-3; perhaps TRBD1 as D (5 bases). V was shortened by 6 bases and J by 1 base, with 13 bases between the two germline ends. Germline loops: CDR1 MNHEY, CDR2 SVGAGI. CDR3 length: 15 residues. The DNA for the CDR3 is TGTGCCAGCAGCTTAGACAGATCTTCTGGAAACACCATATATTTT. Translated: CASSLDRSSGNTIYF.